Presented here are 10 T cell receptor beta chains from one specimen sequenced in a study of blood T cell repertoires in COVID-19. TCRdb's table, derived via immunoSEQ multiplex PCR, lists solely in-frame clones and lacks some. The sample has 120,000 or so clones, 60% to 85% seen once; the top ten hold roughly 2%. Sequenced sample: peripheral blood. The receptors were gathered from a man between 65 and 85 years old with acute or convalescent COVID-19.

This chain joins TRBV29-1 and TRBJ1-1, with D perhaps matching TRBD1 (6 bases). CDR3 length: 13 amino acids. The V end was cut by 4 bases, the J end by 1 base, with 10 bases between. Germline CDR1 is SQVTM and CDR2 is ANQGSEA. CDR3 in DNA: TGCAGCGTTGCAACAGGGTCGAACACTGAAGCTTTCTTT. Its protein product is CSVATGSNTEAFF.

This clone was seen more than once but under ten times. The rearrangement joins TRBV27 to TRBJ2-7; TRBD1 matches 8 bases. Trimming took 2 bases from V and 2 from J; bases not matched to a gene: 5. Per germline, CDR1 MNHEY and CDR2 SMNVEV (reference sequence). The CDR3 extends over 15 amino acids. CDR3 coding DNA: TGTGCCAGCAGTTTAACTGGGACAGGCGCCTACGAGCAGTACTTC. As protein: CASSLTGTGAYEQYF.

The chain is built from TRBV4-2 and TRBJ2-3; D not resolved. CDR3 length equals 14 residues. Trimming removed 6 bases from V and 0 bases from J, with 10 bases in between. CDR1 LGHNA and CDR2 YNFKEQ come from the germline V gene. The CDR3 protein is CASRAEPSTDTQYF. The CDR3 nucleotides read TGTGCCAGCAGGGCGGAACCTAGCACAGATACGCAGTATTTT.

The rearrangement joins TRBV12-5 to TRBJ2-2; TRBD1 matches 8 bases. Germline-derived CDR1 and CDR2 are LGHNT and FRNRAP. This CDR3 is 16 amino acids long. V lost 4 bases to trimming and J lost 7 bases; unmatched junction nucleotides: 11. In DNA form, the CDR3 reads TGTGCTAGTGGTTCCGGGACAGGACGCCTGGGCGGGGAGCTGTTTTTT. Translated: CASGSGTGRLGGELFF.

This clone was seen a single time. The chain recombines TRBV5-1 with TRBJ1-2; 9 nucleotides line up with TRBD1. The V gene's germline CDR1 is SGHRS and CDR2 YFSETQ. V gave up 3 bases and J gave up 8 bases; unmatched junction bases: 5. The CDR3 extends over 13 amino acids. In DNA form, the CDR3 reads TGCGCCAGCAGCTACGGGACAGGGTTGGGCTACACCTTC. It specifies CASSYGTGLGYTF.

This chain connects TRBV7-6 to TRBJ1-5, with D perhaps TRBD1 (5 bases). This CDR3 has 15 residues. V dropped 3 bases and J dropped 4 bases, with 13 bases sitting between them. CDR1 SGHVS and CDR2 FNYEAQ come from the germline V gene. Here the CDR3 DNA reads TGTGCCAGCAGCTTTGGTCAGGGTAGAAATCAGCCCCAGCATTTT. Its protein product is CASSFGQGRNQPQHF. Full variable domain (remainder filled in from reference TRBV7-6 and TRBJ1-5): GAGVSQSPRYKVTKRGQDVALRCDPISGHVSLYWYRQALGQGPEFLTYFNYEAQQDKSGLPNDRFSAERPEGSISTLTIQRTEQRDSAMYRCASSFGQGRNQPQHFGDGTRLSIL.

The V gene is TRBV5-6, the J gene TRBJ1-4; TRBD1 agrees at 12 bases. The CDR3 is 16 residues long. Losses at the gene ends were 4 bases for V and 7 bases for J; bases not matched to a gene: 8. The germline V gene has CDR1 SGHDT and CDR2 YYEEEE. CDR3 region: CASSTGQGAMGEKLFF. The CDR3 nucleotides are TGTGCCAGCAGCACGGGACAGGGGGCTATGGGTGAAAAACTGTTTTTT. The entire variable domain, with the rest obtained from reference TRBV5-6 and TRBJ1-4, is as follows: DAGVTQSPTHLIKTRGQQVTLRCSPKSGHDTVSWYQQALGQGPQFIFQYYEEEERQRGNFPDRFSGHQFPNYSSELNVNALLLGDSALYLCASSTGQGAMGEKLFFGSGTQLSVL.

This clone was recorded only once. This chain connects TRBV7-2 to TRBJ1-1, with D unresolved. CDR1 is SGHTA, CDR2 FQGNSA, per germline. The ends were cut back, 5 bases at V and 0 bases at J, with 7 bases in the middle. This CDR3 comprises 13 residues. For the CDR3, the DNA is TGTGCCAGCAGCCGACAAATGAACACTGAAGCTTTCTTT. Translation gives CASSRQMNTEAFF.

The chain employs TRBV6-2 or TRBV6-3 and TRBJ1-1, with TRBD1 as a possible D gene (5 bases). V was trimmed by 2 bases and J by 5 bases, leaving 12 bases between them. Germline V gene lookup returns CDR1 MNHEY and CDR2 SVGEGT. CDR3 size: 14 residues. The CDR3 spells CASSYDSSRTEAFF. The CDR3 coding sequence is TGTGCCAGCAGTTACGACAGTAGTCGGACTGAAGCTTTCTTT.

The rearrangement links TRBV10-3 to TRBJ2-3; 9 bases are a match to TRBD1. Unmatched junction bases numbered 5, after V lost 6 bases and J lost 1 base. Germline CDR1 reads ENHRY; CDR2 reads SYGVKD. CDR3 length: 15 residues. CDR3 sequence (DNA): TGTGCCATCAGAGCGCGGGACAGGGGCACAGATACGCAGTATTTT. Encoded protein: CAIRARDRGTDTQYF.